This T cell receptor beta chain came from a study of cytomegalovirus exposure and HLA in healthy donors. Study context: A prior analysis found 100 million to 140 million unique TCR beta sequences from some 190 million T cells. Findings and caveats of the study: In a later analysis, most CMV-associated TCR beta chains appeared HLA-restricted. A missense DCLRE1C variant was associated with V- and J-gene trimming of TCR beta chains in a later analysis, and an independent cohort replicated the association.

The PCR used 60 Vbeta and 13 Jbeta primers. Sequencing used immunoSEQ multiplex PCR; TCRdb keeps in-frame clones, though not all of them. The sample has about 150,000 clones; 65% to 80% are singletons. In this sample, this clone turned up a few times. Its target is not known. The receptor comes from a man aged 18 to 29 in good health and CMV-seronegative. The source material was PBMCs.

In nucleotides, the CDR3 is TGTGCCACTCACACTCCTAGCGATCACACCGGGGAGCTGTTTTTT. Encoded protein: CATHTPSDHTGELFF. The rearrangement links TRBV19 to TRBJ2-2; the D gene is possibly TRBD2 (6 bases). There are 15 residues in the CDR3. Germline CDR1 reads LNHDA; CDR2 reads SQIVND (reference sequence). The V end lost 10 bases, the J end lost 3 bases, and 18 bases lay between the germline ends. Together with reference TRBV19 and TRBJ2-2, the CDR3 gives the full variable domain: DGGITQSPKYLFRKEGQNVTLSCEQNLNHDAMYWYRQDPGQGLRLIYYSQIVNDFQKGDIAEGYSVSREKKESFPLTVTSAQKNPTAFYLCATHTPSDHTGELFFGEGSRLTVL.